The 24 T cell receptor beta chains reported below all come from one sample, sequenced in a study of neurological immune-mediated disorders. TCRdb re-derived calls from the 5' RACE reads in MiXCR, one entry per CDR3 protein. The sample yields some 95,000 distinct CDR3 sequences, roughly 3.5% seen once. Source material: PBMCs. Receptors were obtained from a woman aged 18-35 years with multiple sclerosis.

This clonotype has a count of ten or more. This chain links TRBV20-1 with TRBJ2-3; D is possibly TRBD2 (6 bases). The ends were cut back, 6 bases at V and 0 bases at J, with 16 bases in the middle. The CDR3 consists of 15 residues. The germline gives CDR1 DFQATT, CDR2 SNEGSKA (reference sequence). CDR3 in amino acids: CSAVPGLKSTDTQYF. CDR3 coding DNA: TGCAGTGCAGTCCCGGGACTCAAAAGCACAGATACGCAGTATTTT.

There are many counts of this clonotype. This chain connects TRBV20-1 to TRBJ2-1, with 8 bases matching TRBD2. With 3 bases clipped from V and 7 bases from J, the junction kept 8 bases outside the gene matches. The CDR3 has 14 residues. CDR1 and CDR2 (germline): DFQATT, SNEGSKA (reference sequence). In nucleotides, the CDR3 is TGCAGTGCTAGTCGCCCAGCGGGGGTAAATGAGCAGTTCTTC. This sequence encodes CSASRPAGVNEQFF.

This clonotype showed up many times. The CDR3 is CSAGRQDINSPLHF. CDR3 in DNA: TGCAGTGCTGGGAGACAGGATATTAATTCACCCCTCCACTTT. This chain connects TRBV20-1 to TRBJ1-6; weak D call: TRBD1 (6 bases). CDR3 length: 14 amino acids. Trimming shortened V by 5 bases and J by 6 bases, and 14 bases separated the two germline ends. Looked up from germline, CDR1 is DFQATT and CDR2 is SNEGSKA (reference sequence).

This clonotype has a count of ten or more. Because the CDR3's place on the DNA is in doubt, the DNA is left out and the CDR3 is given as listed by TCRdb. The rearrangement links TRBV6-1 to TRBJ1-2. The CDR3 totals 12 residues, both ends included. CDR1 MNHNS and CDR2 SASEGT come from the germline V gene. CDR3 sequence: CASSEAVGEGSF.

This clonotype occurred many times. This chain joins TRBV5-1 and TRBJ1-1; 10 positions match TRBD1. Germline-derived CDR1 and CDR2 are SGHRS and YFSETQ. The trim removed 3 bases at V and 1 base at J, leaving 3 bases unmatched. The length of the CDR3 is 15 residues. The CDR3 protein is CASSYDRGRNTEAFF. The CDR3 coding sequence is TGCGCCAGCAGCTATGACAGGGGGCGGAACACTGAAGCTTTCTTT.

Many counts were recorded for this clonotype. The genes are TRBV7-2 and TRBJ2-1; 7 bases are shared with TRBD2. The CDR3 runs 15 residues. Germline values: CDR1 SGHTA, CDR2 FQGNSA. The V gene end was trimmed by 0 bases and the J gene end by 4 bases; junction bases not matched to a gene: 3. Written as DNA, the CDR3 is TGTGCCAGCAGCTTAGCTCCGGGGGGTTACAATGAGCAGTTCTTC. It is translated as CASSLAPGGYNEQFF.

Many counts were recorded for this clonotype. The chain is built from TRBV7-9 and TRBJ2-5, with TRBD2 matching over 16 bases. J was trimmed by 4 bases and V by 4 bases; bases with no gene match: 6. Germline CDR1 SEHNR, CDR2 FQNEAQ (reference sequence). CDR3 length: 17 residues. In DNA form, the CDR3 reads TGTGCCAGCAGCTCGGGACTAGCGGGGGGGCCCTCAGAGACCCAGTACTTC. The encoded protein is CASSSGLAGGPSETQYF.

In its sample, this clonotype was seen many times. The gene calls are TRBV18 and TRBJ2-7, with TRBD1 matching 8 bases. Germline V gene sequence: CDR1 KGHSH, CDR2 LQKENI. The trim removed 3 bases at V and 2 bases at J, leaving 9 bases unmatched. This CDR3 has 16 amino acids. CDR3 nucleotide sequence: TGTGCCAGCTCACCTGGTAGGACAGGGCTCCCCTACGAGCAGTACTTC. Translating it yields CASSPGRTGLPYEQYF. Full variable domain (remainder filled in from reference TRBV18 and TRBJ2-7): NAGVMQNPRHLVRRRGQEARLRCSPMKGHSHVYWYRQLPEEGLKFMVYLQKENIIDESGMPKERFSAEFPKEGPSILRIQQVVRGDSAAYFCASSPGRTGLPYEQYFGPGTRLTVT.

This clonotype was detected many times. The chain recombines TRBV6-6 with TRBJ2-7, with 12 bases identical to TRBD1. Germline CDR1 and CDR2: MNHNY and SVGAGI (reference sequence). This CDR3 is 15 amino acids long. V was pared by 0 bases and J by 6 bases, with 3 bases of the junction left unmatched. CDR3 sequence: CASSYSRDRGPEQYF. The CDR3 DNA follows: TGTGCCAGCAGTTACTCTAGGGACAGGGGGCCCGAGCAGTACTTC.

This clonotype was picked up many times. The V and J genes are TRBV14 and TRBJ2-1; 9 nucleotides match TRBD1. This CDR3 region has 16 residues. CDR1 is SGHDN and CDR2 is FVKESK in the germline V gene. J gave up 9 bases and V 1 base, and 10 bases lay outside the gene matches. CDR3 nucleotide sequence: TGTGCCAGCAGCCAAGTGTGGGGCACAGGGGGCGTTGAGCAGTTCTTC. Translation: CASSQVWGTGGVEQFF.

In its sample, this clonotype was seen many times. The chain links TRBV5-5 to TRBJ2-1, with 7 bases aligning to TRBD2. The CDR3 totals 14 residues. The junction had 7 bases not matched to a gene; V was cut back by 0 bases and J by 10 bases. CDR1 SGHKS and CDR2 YYEKEE come from the germline V gene (reference sequence). In DNA, the CDR3 is TGTGCCAGCAGCTTGGAGAGACTAGCCGTCGAGCAGTTCTTC. Encoded protein: CASSLERLAVEQFF.

Comment on this clonotype: One end of the junction fails to match germline, which may point to a read error. The CDR3 DNA reads TGTGACAGCAGAACAGGGTCGGATGAGCAGTTCTTC. This translates into CDSRTGSDEQFF. The chain has TRBV12-3 or TRBV12-4 and TRBJ2-1; possible D gene TRBD1, 6 bases. The CDR3 is 12 amino acids.

This clonotype was observed at least ten times. V gene TRBV5-1 combines with J gene TRBJ2-3; D gene unclear. This CDR3 has 14 residues. V was cut by 0 bases and J by 5 bases, with 10 bases left in between. In germline, CDR1 is SGHRS, CDR2 YFSETQ. CDR3 sequence: CASSLAGWGDTQYF. The DNA of the CDR3 is TGCGCCAGCAGCTTGGCAGGCTGGGGAGATACGCAGTATTTT.

This clonotype was seen at least ten times. The rearrangement joins TRBV20-1 to TRBJ2-3; TRBD2 matches at 13 bases. The germline CDR1 and CDR2 sequences are DFQATT and SNEGSKA (reference sequence). The CDR3 loop spans 14 amino acids. V trimming: 5 bases; J trimming: 3 bases; junction bases outside the gene matches: 2. CDR3 sequence reads: CSAPGLAGTDTQYF. As DNA, the CDR3 is TGCAGTGCTCCGGGACTAGCGGGAACAGATACGCAGTATTTT.

Many counts were recorded for this clonotype. This chain uses TRBV20-1 with TRBJ1-6; 9 bases align to TRBD1. The germline gives CDR1 DFQATT, CDR2 SNEGSKA (reference sequence). Germline trimming cut 5 bases from V and 14 bases from J; bases unmatched to any gene: 19. The CDR3 has 16 amino acids. The CDR3 DNA is TGCAGTGCTCCGGGACAGGGTCCTTTAAGCCAGAAGACCCTCCACTTT. This gives the protein CSAPGQGPLSQKTLHF.

In its sample, this clonotype was seen many times. The J gene is TRBJ2-2, the V gene TRBV5-1; 8 bases are a match to TRBD1. The J segment lost 3 bases and the V segment lost 0 bases, leaving 4 bases of the junction unmatched. The germline CDR1 and CDR2 sequences are SGHRS and YFSETQ. This CDR3 is built from 16 residues. The chain's CDR3 is CASSLVATGDTGELFF. CDR3 coding DNA: TGCGCCAGCAGCTTGGTAGCGACAGGGGACACCGGGGAGCTGTTTTTT.

This clonotype was seen many times. This sequence joins TRBV20-1 and TRBJ1-2; no clear D. Looked up from germline, CDR1 is DFQATT and CDR2 is SNEGSKA (reference sequence). The CDR3 is 15 residues long. V shed 2 bases and J shed 4 bases, with 17 bases lying between them. CDR3 sequence (DNA): TGCAGTGCTAGACAGACGGACTATTCCACCTATGGCTACACCTTC. It yields the protein CSARQTDYSTYGYTF.

Many counts were recorded for this clonotype. The chain links TRBV5-1 to TRBJ1-4; 7 nucleotides match TRBD1. CDR3 size: 15 residues. Germline values: CDR1 SGHRS, CDR2 YFSETQ. V was pared by 4 bases and J by 0 bases, with 3 bases of the junction left unmatched. In DNA form, the CDR3 reads TGCGCCAGCAGCCAGGGACAGACAACTAATGAAAAACTGTTTTTT. Its translation is CASSQGQTTNEKLFF.

This clonotype occurred many times. This rearrangement joins TRBV14 to TRBJ2-2; 12 nucleotides align to TRBD2. Germline V gene sequence: CDR1 SGHDN, CDR2 FVKESK. V trimming: 4 bases; J trimming: 7 bases; junction bases outside the gene matches: 7. The CDR3 contains 16 residues. Here the CDR3 reads CASSPLAGGPDGELFF. The CDR3 nucleotides read TGTGCCAGCAGCCCGCTAGCGGGGGGGCCGGACGGGGAGCTGTTTTTT.

This clonotype was detected many times. The chain employs TRBV5-1 and TRBJ2-3; 7 bases line up with TRBD2. This CDR3 has 16 residues. Germline assignment: CDR1 SGHRS and CDR2 YFSETQ. V lost 4 bases and J lost 2; bases outside the gene matches: 10. CDR3 amino acids: CASSPLAAKITDTQYF. As DNA, the CDR3 is TGCGCCAGCAGCCCGCTAGCGGCCAAGATCACAGATACGCAGTATTTT.

At least ten counts were recorded for this clonotype. This sequence joins TRBV4-2 and TRBJ2-6; TRBD1 matches at 9 bases. Germline CDR1 reads LGHNA; CDR2 reads YNFKEQ. V shed 0 bases, J shed 8 bases, and the junction held 5 bases outside the gene matches. The CDR3 consists of 16 residues. The DNA of the CDR3 is TGTGCCAGCAGCCAAGATGCCGGGACAGGGTCCAACGTCCTGACTTTC. Translated, it gives CASSQDAGTGSNVLTF.

This clonotype was observed a few times. J is TRBJ2-5 and V is TRBV6-5; D might be TRBD2 (5 bases). The CDR3 length is 13 residues. Trimming shortened V by 6 bases and J by 5 bases, and 13 bases separated the two germline ends. Germline CDR1 is MNHEY and CDR2 is SVGAGI. CDR3 sequence reads: CASSVYEGETQYF. The CDR3 coding sequence is TGTGCCAGCAGCGTGTACGAGGGCGAGACCCAGTACTTC.

This clonotype was detected ten times or more. The rearrangement uses TRBV5-1 and TRBJ2-5; D gene ambiguous. The length of the CDR3 is 13 residues. Trimming removed 4 bases from V and 6 bases from J, with 13 bases in between. CDR1 SGHRS and CDR2 YFSETQ come from the germline V gene. The CDR3 here is CASSAEGWKTQYF. The CDR3 bases are TGCGCCAGCAGCGCGGAAGGGTGGAAGACCCAGTACTTC.

Many counts were recorded for this clonotype. The chain recombines TRBV6-2 or TRBV6-3 with TRBJ1-5; TRBD1 agrees at 7 bases. The germline gives CDR1 MNHEY, CDR2 SVGEGT. Germline trimming cut 8 bases from V and 3 bases from J; bases unmatched to any gene: 1. This CDR3 region has 12 residues. CDR3 coding DNA: TGTGCCAGCGGGACAGTCAATCAGCCCCAGCATTTT. Its protein is CASGTVNQPQHF.